The 21 T cell receptor beta chains listed next were all sequenced from one sample in a study of blood T cell repertoires in COVID-19 (dated by TCRdb to about 2020). Library generation was performed with the immunoSEQ multiplex PCR assay. In TCRdb, the immuneACCESS table is reduced to in-frame sequences with V and J assigned. These tables do not hold every clone; where another copy was compared, an unresolved V gene accounts for under half, and the others remain unexplained. The sample contains more than 350,000 clones, about 87% of them found a single time. Jointly, the top ten make up 10% of the sample. What was sequenced was peripheral blood. The receptors come from a woman aged 25-40 years with COVID-19, enrolled during active disease.

This chain links TRBV5-1 with TRBJ2-1; 10 bases align to TRBD1. The germline gives CDR1 SGHRS, CDR2 YFSETQ. The CDR3 totals 15 residues. V was pared by 2 bases and J by 3 bases, with 2 bases of the junction left unmatched. In DNA, the CDR3 is TGCGCCAGCAGCTTCGGGACAGGGGTCTACAATGAGCAGTTCTTC. Amino acids: CASSFGTGVYNEQFF.

The chain uses TRBV5-1 and TRBJ2-3; 7 bases are a match to TRBD1. There are 16 residues in the CDR3. Germline lookup yields CDR1 SGHRS and CDR2 YFSETQ. V shed 3 bases, J shed 5 bases, and the junction held 12 bases outside the gene matches. For the CDR3, the DNA is TGCGCCAGCAGCTCATCATACAGGGGTTGGGAAGATACGCAGTATTTT. Protein: CASSSSYRGWEDTQYF. Full variable domain (outside the CDR3, taken from reference TRBV5-1 and TRBJ2-3): KAGVTQTPRYLIKTRGQQVTLSCSPISGHRSVSWYQQTPGQGLQFLFEYFSETQRNKGNFPGRFSGRQFSNSRSEMNVSTLELGDSALYLCASSSSYRGWEDTQYFGPGTRLTVL.

The chain's CDR3 is CASSSRIRGTEAFF. DNA of the CDR3: TGTGCCAGCAGCTCTCGAATAAGGGGCACTGAAGCTTTCTTT. This chain joins TRBV5-4 and TRBJ1-1; D is possibly TRBD1 (5 bases). This CDR3 contains 14 residues. Germline loops: CDR1 SGHNT, CDR2 YYREEE (reference sequence). Trimming stripped 3 bases from V and 4 bases from J, with 13 bases between.

The genes are TRBV5-6 and TRBJ1-4, with TRBD1 as a possible D gene (5 bases). The germline gives CDR1 SGHDT, CDR2 YYEEEE. The CDR3 runs 14 residues. Trimming took off 4 bases at V and 11 bases at J, with 18 bases between the two ends. Written as DNA, the CDR3 is TGTGCCAGCAGCCCCTGGGGCCAACGATGGAAACTGTTTTTT. Translating it yields CASSPWGQRWKLFF.

This clone was found once. The chain employs TRBV5-1 and TRBJ2-7; D is unclear. From germline, CDR1 is SGHRS and CDR2 YFSETQ. This CDR3 has 13 residues. Between the trimmed V and J ends, which lost 5 bases and 0 bases, there was a span of 9 bases. The CDR3, as DNA: TGCGCCAGCAGATTACAAAGCTCCTACGAGCAGTACTTC. Translated, it gives CASRLQSSYEQYF.

The J gene is TRBJ1-5, the V gene TRBV10-1; D might be TRBD1 (5 bases). The germline gives CDR1 WNHNN, CDR2 SYGVQD (reference sequence). The CDR3 spans 13 residues. V was cut by 6 bases and J by 6 bases, with 12 bases left in between. As DNA, the CDR3 is TGCGCCAGCAGCGACAGTGGTCCTCAGCCCCAGCATTTT. Translated, it gives CASSDSGPQPQHF.

This chain links TRBV9 with TRBJ2-4, with 7 nucleotides matching TRBD1. Trimming at V came to 0 bases and at J to 6 bases, leaving 6 bases not matched to a gene. CDR3 length: 15 amino acids. From germline, CDR1 is SGDLS and CDR2 YYNGEE. This CDR3 is CASSVEGGRGNIQYF. CDR3 nucleotide sequence: TGTGCCAGCAGCGTAGAAGGGGGCCGCGGAAACATTCAGTACTTC.

The V and J genes are TRBV7-2 and TRBJ2-5, with 8 bases that match TRBD2. CDR1 is SGHTA and CDR2 is FQGNSA in the germline V gene. The CDR3 loop spans 15 amino acids. J was trimmed by 5 bases and V by 4 bases; bases with no gene match: 9. In DNA, the CDR3 is TGTGCCAGCAGCTCCAAGCGGGAGTACGGGGAGACCCAGTACTTC. Translated: CASSSKREYGETQYF.

The chain links TRBV28 to TRBJ1-5, with a weak D call TRBD1 (5 bases). Trimming pared 0 bases from V and 2 bases from J, leaving 8 bases between. The CDR3 is 15 amino acids. The V gene's germline CDR1 is MDHEN and CDR2 SYDVKM. The CDR3 sequence is CASSLWGQGNQPQHF. CDR3 in DNA: TGTGCCAGCAGTTTATGGGGGCAGGGCAATCAGCCCCAGCATTTT.

V and J are TRBV2 and TRBJ2-5, with a possible D match to TRBD1 (6 bases). The CDR3 is 13 amino acids. Per germline, CDR1 SNHLY and CDR2 FYNNEI. The germline V and J ends were trimmed by 8 bases and 3 bases, with 13 bases remaining between them. The CDR3 DNA is TGTGCCAGCCAACAGGGAAATGAAGAGACCCAGTACTTC. Protein sequence: CASQQGNEETQYF.

This clone has only one observation. In the same sample, other DNA sequences code for this CDR3. The rearrangement links TRBV27 to TRBJ2-3, with 10 bases matching TRBD2. CDR1 MNHEY and CDR2 SMNVEV come from the germline V gene (reference sequence). The CDR3 length is 16 residues. Trimming took 5 bases from V and 2 from J; bases not matched to a gene: 7. The CDR3 spells CASSPRLAGPTDTQYF. CDR3 in DNA: TGTGCCAGCAGTCCCAGACTAGCGGGCCCCACAGATACGCAGTATTTT.

This clone was recorded only once. This chain links TRBV10-3 with TRBJ2-3, with 7 bases identical to TRBD2. Germline trimming cut 4 bases from V and 2 bases from J; bases unmatched to any gene: 3. The CDR3 is 14 amino acids. Germline V CDR1 and CDR2: ENHRY, SYGVKD. This CDR3 is CAISGSGTTDTQYF. The CDR3 DNA sequence: TGTGCCATCAGTGGGAGCGGGACCACAGATACGCAGTATTTT.

This clone was seen at least ten times. This chain uses TRBV25-1 with TRBJ2-5; D ambiguous. Trimming took off 8 bases at V and 13 bases at J, with 29 bases between the two ends. Per germline, CDR1 MGHDK and CDR2 SYGVNS. CDR3 size: 15 residues. Written as DNA, the CDR3 is TGTGCCAGCGCCCCTATAGGAGCGTTGATAAGAGACCGGTACTTC. It codes for CASAPIGALIRDRYF.

Only one count was recorded for this clone. The chain has TRBV7-9 and TRBJ1-2, with D unclear. Germline CDR1 reads SEHNR; CDR2 reads FQNEAQ (reference sequence). The CDR3 consists of 15 residues. Trimming took off 5 bases at V and 5 bases at J, with 18 bases between the two ends. The chain's CDR3 is CASSAGSSILYGYTF. CDR3 sequence (DNA): TGTGCCAGCAGCGCGGGTTCTTCGATCCTTTATGGCTACACCTTC. Using reference TRBV7-9 and TRBJ1-2 for the parts outside the CDR3, the full variable domain is DTGVSQNPRHKITKRGQNVTFRCDPISEHNRLYWYRQTLGQGPEFLTYFQNEAQLEKSRLLSDRFSAERPKGSFSTLEIQRTEQGDSAMYLCASSAGSSILYGYTFGSGTRLTVV.

This clone has just one count. CDR3 DNA: TGTGCCATCAGTGAGTCTGAGGAAAATCAGCCCCAGCATTTT. It translates to CAISESEENQPQHF. The chain joins TRBV10-3 to TRBJ1-5; D ambiguous. The CDR3 is 14 amino acids. In germline, CDR1 is ENHRY, CDR2 SYGVKD. V was cut by 0 bases and J by 4 bases, with 7 bases left in between.

The chain uses TRBV3-1 (or the pseudogene TRBV3-2) and TRBJ1-1; D remains ambiguous. The germline gives CDR1 LGHDT, CDR2 YNNKEL (reference sequence). This CDR3 spans 12 amino acids. V was pared by 1 base and J by 9 bases, with 9 bases between. The CDR3 DNA sequence: TGTGCCAGCAGCCAAGTTGGCCAGAAAGCTTTCTTT. Protein: CASSQVGQKAFF.

This chain connects TRBV24-1 to TRBJ2-7, with TRBD2 identical over 9 bases. The CDR3 length is 15 residues. Trimming took 3 bases from V and 3 from J; bases not matched to a gene: 5. Germline V lookup: CDR1 KGHDR, CDR2 SFDVKD. DNA of the CDR3: TGTGCCACCAGTGATCCAACTAGCGGGCACTACGAGCAGTACTTC. This gives the protein CATSDPTSGHYEQYF.

The V call is TRBV7-3, the J call TRBJ2-7; TRBD1 is a possible D gene (6 bases). The germline V gene has CDR1 SGHTA and CDR2 FQGTGA. The CDR3 length is 15 residues. V lost 5 bases to trimming and J lost 5 bases, with 19 bases between them. CDR3 in amino acids: CASSPWGQGNHEQYF. As DNA, the CDR3 is TGTGCCAGCAGCCCATGGGGGCAGGGTAACCACGAGCAGTACTTC.

The gene calls are TRBV27 and TRBJ2-7; D is possibly TRBD2 (6 bases). V was cut by 6 bases and J by 0 bases, with 18 bases left in between. There are 16 residues in the CDR3. CDR1 MNHEY and CDR2 SMNVEV come from the germline V gene (reference sequence). CDR3: CASRGAGQGYSYEQYF. CDR3 nucleotide sequence: TGTGCCAGCAGGGGTGCGGGGCAAGGATACTCCTACGAGCAGTACTTC.

This clone was counted only a few times. The chain is built from TRBV5-1 and TRBJ2-2, with D unresolved. CDR1 SGHRS and CDR2 YFSETQ come from the germline V gene. The V end was cut by 4 bases, the J end by 3 bases, with 7 bases between. This CDR3 contains 13 residues. Here the CDR3 DNA reads TGCGCCAGCAGCAACCGGGACACCGGGGAGCTGTTTTTT. Amino acid sequence: CASSNRDTGELFF.

Points on this clone: The same CDR3 arises from other DNA sequences in this sample as well. This rearrangement joins TRBV28 to TRBJ2-7; 9 bases are a match to TRBD1. Germline CDR1 is MDHEN and CDR2 is SYDVKM. The trim removed 3 bases at V and 5 bases at J, leaving 2 bases unmatched. The CDR3 has 13 residues. In DNA form, the CDR3 reads TGTGCCAGCAGTTTGGACAGGGGCCACGAGCAGTACTTC. Its translation: CASSLDRGHEQYF.